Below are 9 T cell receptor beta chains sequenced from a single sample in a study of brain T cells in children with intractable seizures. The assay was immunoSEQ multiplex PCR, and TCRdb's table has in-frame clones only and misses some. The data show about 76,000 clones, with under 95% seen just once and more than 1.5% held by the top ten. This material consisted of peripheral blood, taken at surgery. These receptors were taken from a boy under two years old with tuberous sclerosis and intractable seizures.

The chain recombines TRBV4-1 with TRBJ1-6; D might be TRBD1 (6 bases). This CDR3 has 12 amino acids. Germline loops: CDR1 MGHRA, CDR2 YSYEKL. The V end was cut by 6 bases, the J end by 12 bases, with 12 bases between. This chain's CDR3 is CASSLRGEPLHF. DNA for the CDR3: TGCGCCAGCAGTTTAAGGGGGGAACCCCTCCACTTT.

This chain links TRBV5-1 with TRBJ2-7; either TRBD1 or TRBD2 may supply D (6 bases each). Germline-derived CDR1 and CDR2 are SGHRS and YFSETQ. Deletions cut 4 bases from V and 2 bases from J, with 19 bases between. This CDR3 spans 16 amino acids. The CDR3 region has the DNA TGCGCCAGCAGCAATGGTTGGGCGGGGACAACCTACGAGCAGTACTTC. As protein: CASSNGWAGTTYEQYF.

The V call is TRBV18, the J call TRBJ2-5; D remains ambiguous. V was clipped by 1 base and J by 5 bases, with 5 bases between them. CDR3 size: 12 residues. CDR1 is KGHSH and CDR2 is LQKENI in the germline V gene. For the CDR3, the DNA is TGTGCCAGCTCACCACGTCGGGAGACCCAGTACTTC. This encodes CASSPRRETQYF.

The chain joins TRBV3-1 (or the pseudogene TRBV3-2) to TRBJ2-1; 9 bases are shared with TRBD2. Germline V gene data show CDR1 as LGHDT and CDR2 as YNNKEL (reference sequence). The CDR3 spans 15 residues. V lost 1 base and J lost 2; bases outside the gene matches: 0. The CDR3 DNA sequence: TGTGCCAGCAGCCAAGCTAGCGGGGCCTACAATGAGCAGTTCTTC. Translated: CASSQASGAYNEQFF.

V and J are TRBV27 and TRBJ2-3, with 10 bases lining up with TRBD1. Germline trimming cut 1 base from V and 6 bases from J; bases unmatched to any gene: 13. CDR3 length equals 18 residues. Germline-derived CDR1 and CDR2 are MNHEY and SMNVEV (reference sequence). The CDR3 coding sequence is TGTGCCAGCAGTTTATGGGGGACAGGGGCTTTAAGGGGGGATACGCAGTATTTT. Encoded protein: CASSLWGTGALRGDTQYF.

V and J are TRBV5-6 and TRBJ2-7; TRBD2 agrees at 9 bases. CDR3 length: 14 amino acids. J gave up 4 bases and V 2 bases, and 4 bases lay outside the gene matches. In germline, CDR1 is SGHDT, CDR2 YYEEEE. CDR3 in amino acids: CASSFGLAIYEQYF. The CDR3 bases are TGTGCCAGCAGCTTCGGACTAGCGATATACGAGCAGTACTTC.

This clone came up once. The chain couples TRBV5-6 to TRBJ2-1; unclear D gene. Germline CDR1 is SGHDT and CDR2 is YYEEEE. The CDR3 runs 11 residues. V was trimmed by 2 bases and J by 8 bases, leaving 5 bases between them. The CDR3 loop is CASSLGYEQFF. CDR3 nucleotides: TGTGCCAGCAGCTTAGGGTATGAGCAGTTCTTC. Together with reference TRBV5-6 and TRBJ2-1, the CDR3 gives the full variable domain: DAGVTQSPTHLIKTRGQQVTLRCSPKSGHDTVSWYQQALGQGPQFIFQYYEEEERQRGNFPDRFSGHQFPNYSSELNVNALLLGDSALYLCASSLGYEQFFGPGTRLTVL.

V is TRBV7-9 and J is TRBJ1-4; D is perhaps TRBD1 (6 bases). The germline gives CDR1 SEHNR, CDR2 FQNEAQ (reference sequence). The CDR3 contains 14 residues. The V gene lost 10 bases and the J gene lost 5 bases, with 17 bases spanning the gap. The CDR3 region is CATTARTDNEKLFF. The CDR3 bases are TGTGCCACTACCGCGCGGACAGACAATGAAAAACTGTTTTTT.

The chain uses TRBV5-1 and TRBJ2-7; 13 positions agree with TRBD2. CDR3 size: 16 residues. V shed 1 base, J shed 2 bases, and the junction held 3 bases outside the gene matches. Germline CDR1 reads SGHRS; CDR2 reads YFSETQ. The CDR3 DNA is TGCGCCAGCAGCTTGTCGACTAGCGGGGGGACCTACGAGCAGTACTTC. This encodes CASSLSTSGGTYEQYF.